A single sample is the source of the 18 T cell receptor beta chains below, sequenced in a study of cytomegalovirus exposure and HLA in healthy donors. PCR used 60 Vbeta primers and 13 Jbeta primers. Using immunoSEQ multiplex PCR, the repertoire was profiled, and TCRdb retains in-frame clones only, with some absent. In the table there are some 130,000 clones, roughly four fifths of which are singletons. Sequencing used PBMCs. Every receptor here comes from a female donor in good health and CMV-seropositive.

This clone has more than one count but fewer than ten. This chain joins TRBV7-3 and TRBJ1-1; possible D gene TRBD1, 6 bases. Trimming took 4 bases from V and 11 from J, leaving 17 bases between them. Germline V lookup: CDR1 SGHTA, CDR2 FQGTGA. The length of the CDR3 is 13 residues. The CDR3 bases are TGTGCCAGCAGCTCCTTCACAGGGTTTGGGGCTTTCTTT. It translates to CASSSFTGFGAFF. Complete variable domain (other parts from reference TRBV7-3 and TRBJ1-1): GAGVSQTPSNKVTEKGKYVELRCDPISGHTALYWYRQSLGQGPEFLIYFQGTGAADDSGLPNDRFFAVRPEGSVSTLKIQRTERGDSAVYLCASSSFTGFGAFFGQGTRLTVV.

J is TRBJ2-3 and V is TRBV6-5; D perhaps matches TRBD1 (5 bases). Between the trimmed V and J ends, which lost 10 bases and 0 bases, there was a span of 14 bases. Germline V CDR1 and CDR2: MNHEY, SVGAGI. The CDR3 runs to 14 residues. The CDR3 spells CATRQHSSTDTQYF. The CDR3 region has the DNA TGTGCCACAAGACAGCACTCTAGCACAGATACGCAGTATTTT.

The chain joins TRBV2 to TRBJ2-5, with 8 bases aligning to TRBD1. The CDR3 is made up of 14 amino acids. Germline assignment: CDR1 SNHLY and CDR2 FYNNEI. Trimming at V came to 6 bases and at J to 4 bases, leaving 7 bases not matched to a gene. The CDR3 sequence is CASSGNGQGETQYF. The CDR3 DNA is TGTGCCAGCAGCGGCAACGGACAGGGAGAGACCCAGTACTTC.

This rearrangement joins TRBV6-1 to TRBJ2-4; 7 bases match TRBD2. Germline V gene lookup returns CDR1 MNHNS and CDR2 SASEGT. The junction had 20 bases not matched to a gene; V was cut back by 2 bases and J by 7 bases. CDR3 size: 19 residues. CDR3 coding DNA: TGTGCCAGCAGTGAACGGTCTGGGGTCAAGATGGGAGGGTGGAACATTCAGTACTTC. Its protein is CASSERSGVKMGGWNIQYF.

V is TRBV2 and J is TRBJ2-3; 13 bases line up with TRBD2. This CDR3 comprises 15 residues. With V trimmed by 6 bases and J by 4 bases, 4 bases remained unmatched. CDR1 is SNHLY, CDR2 FYNNEI, per germline. Here the CDR3 DNA reads TGTGCCAGCAGGAAGACTAGCGGGGGGCCAGATACGCAGTATTTT. Its protein product is CASRKTSGGPDTQYF.

V is TRBV5-4 and J is TRBJ2-3; a possible D gene is TRBD2 (5 bases). CDR3 length equals 15 residues. Germline loops: CDR1 SGHNT, CDR2 YYREEE (reference sequence). The V end was cut by 2 bases, the J end by 6 bases, with 16 bases between. The CDR3: CASSLGSKSGDTQYF. CDR3 bases: TGTGCCAGCAGCTTAGGGAGTAAGAGTGGGGATACGCAGTATTTT.

The rearrangement joins TRBV5-8 to TRBJ1-2; D gene uncertain. Trimming removed 3 bases from V and 0 bases from J, with 18 bases in between. Looked up from germline, CDR1 is SGHTS and CDR2 is YDEGEE. The length of the CDR3 is 17 residues. The CDR3 spells CASSWRSRTHANYGYTF. In DNA, the CDR3 is TGTGCCAGCAGCTGGAGGTCGAGGACCCACGCTAACTATGGCTACACCTTC.

This clone was seen a single time. Given the absence of the conserved phenylalanine or tryptophan at the CDR3 end, a read error is likely. No DNA is shown, since the ends of the CDR3 on it are uncertain; the CDR3 is the one TCRdb lists. This chain links TRBV4-1 with TRBJ2-7; the DNA was not compared with TRBD2, the D call given in the table. The CDR3 is 13 residues long, ends included. Germline values: CDR1 MGHRA, CDR2 YSYEKL. The CDR3 loop reads CASSQEWVGGPGI.

The chain is built from TRBV6-5 and TRBJ2-5, with D possibly matching TRBD1 (5 bases). The CDR3 length is 14 residues. The V and J ends lost 3 bases and 5 bases respectively, with 13 bases between them. Germline values: CDR1 MNHEY, CDR2 SVGAGI. The CDR3 is CASSYGRARETQYF. DNA for the CDR3: TGTGCCAGCAGTTATGGCAGGGCCCGGGAGACCCAGTACTTC.

The rearrangement uses TRBV7-5 and TRBJ2-5; the table calls TRBD2, which could not be checked here. TRBV7-5 constitutes a pseudogene. The CDR3 extends over 17 amino acids. CDR3: CVRSPPGLAGISETQYF. DNA of the CDR3: TGTGTCAGAAGCCCTCCGGGACTAGCGGGAATATCTGAGACCCAGTACTTC.

V usage is TRBV5-1 and J usage is TRBJ2-7; 7 bases line up with TRBD2. The germline gives CDR1 SGHRS, CDR2 YFSETQ. The CDR3 loop spans 16 amino acids. The V and J ends lost 0 bases and 5 bases, in that order; junction bases with no gene match: 11. This CDR3 is CASSLELAVPGHEQYF. CDR3 in DNA: TGCGCCAGCAGCTTGGAGCTAGCGGTCCCTGGGCACGAGCAGTACTTC.

The V gene is TRBV10-2, the J gene TRBJ1-2; 9 nucleotides agree with TRBD1. Germline trimming cut 0 bases from V and 7 bases from J; bases unmatched to any gene: 12. The CDR3 has 17 residues. CDR1 and CDR2 from the germline V gene are WSHSY and SAAADI. In DNA, the CDR3 is TGCGCCAGCAGTGAGTCAACTACAGGGGGCACATCGCGTGGCTACACCTTC. Translating gives CASSESTTGGTSRGYTF.

This clone was counted between two and nine times. This chain uses TRBV7-8 with TRBJ1-6; 8 bases line up with TRBD1. The CDR3 consists of 15 residues. The germline V gene has CDR1 SGHVS and CDR2 FQNEAQ. V trimming: 1 base; J trimming: 14 bases; junction bases outside the gene matches: 10. CDR3 sequence reads: CASSLENPGQETLHF. The CDR3 nucleotides are TGTGCCAGCAGCTTAGAGAACCCGGGACAGGAGACCCTCCACTTT.

The chain recombines TRBV5-1 with TRBJ2-1; 14 nucleotides align to TRBD2. The CDR3 is 16 residues long. Trimming removed 4 bases from V and 9 bases from J; junction bases left unmatched: 9. Germline V CDR1 and CDR2: SGHRS, YFSETQ. CDR3 sequence (DNA): TGCGCCAGCAGCCTATCCGGGACTAGCGGGAGAGGTGAGCAGTTCTTC. Protein sequence: CASSLSGTSGRGEQFF.

The rearrangement links TRBV16 to TRBJ1-1, with D hard to call. With 0 bases removed from V and 5 bases from J, the gap between germline ends came to 7 bases. This CDR3 has 13 residues. Germline V gives CDR1 KGHSY, CDR2 FQNENV. DNA of the CDR3: TGTGCCAGCAGCCAATCCCGGTTAACTGAAGCTTTCTTT. Its translation: CASSQSRLTEAFF.

This sequence joins TRBV29-1 and TRBJ1-3; D remains unclear. V was pared by 4 bases and J by 0 bases, with 10 bases between. CDR3 size: 14 residues. The germline V gene encodes CDR1 SQVTM and CDR2 ANQGSEA. CDR3 sequence reads: CSVVSDFSGNTIYF. CDR3 DNA sequence: TGCAGCGTTGTATCGGACTTCTCTGGAAACACCATATATTTT.

The rearrangement joins TRBV5-1 to TRBJ1-3, with D maybe TRBD1 (5 bases). Germline V gene sequence: CDR1 SGHRS, CDR2 YFSETQ. The germline V and J ends were trimmed by 4 bases and 6 bases, with 11 bases remaining between them. The CDR3 consists of 13 residues. The chain's CDR3 is CASSSGTVNTIYF. The CDR3, as DNA: TGCGCCAGCAGCAGCGGGACCGTAAACACCATATATTTT.

The V and J genes are TRBV30 and TRBJ1-2; 9 bases are a match to TRBD1. Per germline, CDR1 GTSNPN and CDR2 SVGIG (reference sequence). This CDR3 is built from 15 residues. With 4 bases clipped from V and 8 bases from J, the junction kept 14 bases outside the gene matches. The chain's CDR3 is CAWNSLRTGVLGYTF. In nucleotides, the CDR3 is TGTGCCTGGAATTCACTGAGGACAGGGGTTTTGGGCTACACCTTC.